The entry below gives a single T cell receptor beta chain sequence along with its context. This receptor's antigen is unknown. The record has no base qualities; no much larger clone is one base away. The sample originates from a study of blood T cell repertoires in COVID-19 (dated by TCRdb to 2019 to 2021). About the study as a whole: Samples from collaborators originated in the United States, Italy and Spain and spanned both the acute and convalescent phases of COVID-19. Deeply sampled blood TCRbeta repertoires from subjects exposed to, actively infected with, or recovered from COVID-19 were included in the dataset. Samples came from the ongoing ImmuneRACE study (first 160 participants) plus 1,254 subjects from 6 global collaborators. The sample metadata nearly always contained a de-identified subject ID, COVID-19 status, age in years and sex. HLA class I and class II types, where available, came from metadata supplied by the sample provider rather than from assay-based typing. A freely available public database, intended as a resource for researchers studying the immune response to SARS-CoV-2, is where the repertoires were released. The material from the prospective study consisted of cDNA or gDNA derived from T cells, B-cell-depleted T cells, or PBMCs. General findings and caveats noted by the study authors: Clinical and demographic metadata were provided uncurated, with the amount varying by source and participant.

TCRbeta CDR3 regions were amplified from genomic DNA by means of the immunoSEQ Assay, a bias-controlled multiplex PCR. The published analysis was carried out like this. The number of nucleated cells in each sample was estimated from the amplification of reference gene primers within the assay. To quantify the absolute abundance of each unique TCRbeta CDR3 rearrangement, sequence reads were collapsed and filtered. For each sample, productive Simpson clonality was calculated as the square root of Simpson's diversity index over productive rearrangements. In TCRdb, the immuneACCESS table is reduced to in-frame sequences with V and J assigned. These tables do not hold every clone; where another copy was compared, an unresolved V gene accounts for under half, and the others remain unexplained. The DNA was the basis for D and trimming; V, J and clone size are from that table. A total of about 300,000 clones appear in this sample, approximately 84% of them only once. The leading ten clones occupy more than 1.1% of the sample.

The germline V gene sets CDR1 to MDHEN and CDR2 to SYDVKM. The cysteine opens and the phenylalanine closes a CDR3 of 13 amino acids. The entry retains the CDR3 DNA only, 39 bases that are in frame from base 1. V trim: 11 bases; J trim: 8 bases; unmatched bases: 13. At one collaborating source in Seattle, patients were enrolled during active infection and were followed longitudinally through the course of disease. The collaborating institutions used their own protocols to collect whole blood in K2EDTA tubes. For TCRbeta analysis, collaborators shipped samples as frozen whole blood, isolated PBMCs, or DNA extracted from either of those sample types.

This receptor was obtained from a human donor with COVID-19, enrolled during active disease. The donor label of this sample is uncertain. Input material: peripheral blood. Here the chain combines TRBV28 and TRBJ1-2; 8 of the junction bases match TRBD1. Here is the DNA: TGTGCCTGCCACGGGACAGGATACAAGGGCTACACCTTC. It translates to CACHGTGYKGYTF.